The sequence of this T cell receptor beta chain was determined in a study of T cell responses to AZD1222 COVID-19 vaccine. The CDR3 covers 14 residues. With 6 bases clipped from V and 0 bases from J, the junction kept 3 bases outside the gene matches. Germline-derived CDR1 and CDR2 are LNHDA and SQIVND (reference sequence). This clone was observed a handful of times. Sequenced by immunoSEQ multiplex PCR; TCRdb stores in-frame clones only, minus some. Seen here are about 110,000 clones, about 91% observed once, and the top ten hold 44%. The material was peripheral blood, obtained 28 days after the second AZD1222 dose. The clonotype originates from an adult who received the AZD1222 COVID-19 vaccine. The V gene is TRBV19, the J gene TRBJ2-7, with 9 bases matching TRBD1. The CDR3 here is CASRLTGGSYEQYF. DNA for the CDR3: TGTGCCAGTAGGCTGACAGGGGGCTCCTACGAGCAGTACTTC.